The rows below give T cell receptor beta chains drawn from one sample of a study of blood T cells in healthy people across ages. TCRdb reprocessed the 5' RACE reads with MiXCR, giving one entry per CDR3 protein. The data show some 1.6 million distinct CDR3 sequences, around 35% seen once. Sequenced: blood. These receptors all stem from a woman aged 25 to 39 in good health. CDR3s leave out the opening cysteine and the closing phenylalanine or tryptophan.

cdr3_aa j_call v_call
ASSFKWGGAGTDTQY TRBJ2-3 TRBV7-2
SARPKRGQPQH TRBJ1-5 TRBV20-1
ASSITGSSYNEQF TRBJ2-1 TRBV7-9
ASSLHQGGNQPQH TRBJ1-5 TRBV7-9
ASSEGLAPGGRNNEQF TRBJ2-1 TRBV6-1
ASSTDRFYGYT TRBJ1-2 TRBV12-3/TRBV12-4
ASSEAGGSGYT TRBJ1-2 TRBV2
ASSSSRYYEQY TRBJ2-7 TRBV6-5
ASSSGQGGSETQY - TRBV7-3
ASSQLAGVIQDTQY TRBJ2-3 TRBV18
ASSAPGLAGGPLAGANVLT TRBJ2-6 TRBV9
ASSSSSGRAGNEQF TRBJ2-1 TRBV7-2
ASSPPGQGIEKLF TRBJ1-4 TRBV9
ASRGSFGANVLT TRBJ2-6 TRBV30
TSSLAGVHNEQF TRBJ2-1 TRBV6-5
ASSPDTQTNYGYT TRBJ1-2 TRBV7-8
SARGTGKHNEQY TRBJ2-7 TRBV20-1
ASSPDTGLGATEAF TRBJ1-1 TRBV7-6
AISRDRDANEQF TRBJ2-1 TRBV10-3